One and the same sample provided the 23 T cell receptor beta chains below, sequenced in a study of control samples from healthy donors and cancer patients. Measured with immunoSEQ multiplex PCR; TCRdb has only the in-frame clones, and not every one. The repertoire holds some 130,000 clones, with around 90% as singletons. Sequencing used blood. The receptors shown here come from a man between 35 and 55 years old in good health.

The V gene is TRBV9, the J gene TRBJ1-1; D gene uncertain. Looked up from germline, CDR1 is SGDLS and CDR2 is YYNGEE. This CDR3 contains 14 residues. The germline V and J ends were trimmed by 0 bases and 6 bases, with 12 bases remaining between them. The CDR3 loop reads CASSVAGSMAEAFF. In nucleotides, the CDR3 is TGTGCCAGCAGCGTAGCTGGGTCGATGGCTGAAGCTTTCTTT.

The CDR3 DNA reads TGTGCCAGCAGTCTCCACGGCGTTCCGAATTCCGGGGAGCTGTTTTTT. Its protein is CASSLHGVPNSGELFF. The chain links TRBV2 to TRBJ2-2; D unclear. From germline, CDR1 is SNHLY and CDR2 FYNNEI. CDR3 length: 16 amino acids. Trimming took 5 bases from V and 6 from J, leaving 19 bases between them.

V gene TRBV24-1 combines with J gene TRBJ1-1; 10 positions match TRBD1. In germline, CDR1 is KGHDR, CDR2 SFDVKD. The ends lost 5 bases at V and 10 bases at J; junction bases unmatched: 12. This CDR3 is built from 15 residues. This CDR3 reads CATSGAPGTGVGAFF. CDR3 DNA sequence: TGTGCCACCAGTGGTGCCCCGGGGACAGGGGTAGGAGCTTTCTTT.

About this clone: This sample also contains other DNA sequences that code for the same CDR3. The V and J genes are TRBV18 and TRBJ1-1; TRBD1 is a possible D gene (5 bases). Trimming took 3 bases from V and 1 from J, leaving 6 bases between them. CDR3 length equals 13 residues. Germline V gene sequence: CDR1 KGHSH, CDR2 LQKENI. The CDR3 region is CASSPQGNTEAFF. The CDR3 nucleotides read TGTGCCAGCTCACCCCAGGGGAACACTGAAGCTTTCTTT.

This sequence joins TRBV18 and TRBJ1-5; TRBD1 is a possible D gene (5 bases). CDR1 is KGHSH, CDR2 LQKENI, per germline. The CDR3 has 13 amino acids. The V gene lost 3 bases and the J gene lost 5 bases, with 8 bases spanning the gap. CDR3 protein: CASSPRDDQPQHF. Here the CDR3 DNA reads TGTGCCAGCTCACCTAGGGACGATCAGCCCCAGCATTTT.

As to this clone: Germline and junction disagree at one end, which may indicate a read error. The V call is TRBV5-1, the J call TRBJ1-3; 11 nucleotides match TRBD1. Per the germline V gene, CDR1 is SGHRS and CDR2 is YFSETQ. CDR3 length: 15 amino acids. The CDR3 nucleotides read TGCGCCAGCAGCTCCGGACAGGGGGCTGGTAACACCATATATTTT. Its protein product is CASSSGQGAGNTIYF.

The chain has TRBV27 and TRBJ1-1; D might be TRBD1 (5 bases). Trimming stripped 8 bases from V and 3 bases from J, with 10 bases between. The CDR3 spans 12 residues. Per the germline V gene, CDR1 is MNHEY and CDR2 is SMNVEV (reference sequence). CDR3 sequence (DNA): TGTGCCAGCCGGGACTTTGACACTGAAGCTTTCTTT. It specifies CASRDFDTEAFF.

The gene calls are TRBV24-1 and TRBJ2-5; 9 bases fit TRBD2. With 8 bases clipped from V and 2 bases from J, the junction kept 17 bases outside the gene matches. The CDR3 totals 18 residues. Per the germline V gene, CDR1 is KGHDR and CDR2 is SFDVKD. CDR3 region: CATNKQWFLAGLQETQYF. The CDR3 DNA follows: TGTGCCACCAATAAACAGTGGTTCCTAGCGGGGCTACAAGAGACCCAGTACTTC.

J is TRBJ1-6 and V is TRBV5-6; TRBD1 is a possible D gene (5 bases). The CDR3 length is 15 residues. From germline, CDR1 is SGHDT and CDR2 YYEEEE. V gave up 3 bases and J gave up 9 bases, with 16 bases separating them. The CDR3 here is CASSSGVTLGSPLHF. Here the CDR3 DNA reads TGTGCCAGCAGCTCGGGGGTGACCTTGGGTTCACCCCTCCACTTT.

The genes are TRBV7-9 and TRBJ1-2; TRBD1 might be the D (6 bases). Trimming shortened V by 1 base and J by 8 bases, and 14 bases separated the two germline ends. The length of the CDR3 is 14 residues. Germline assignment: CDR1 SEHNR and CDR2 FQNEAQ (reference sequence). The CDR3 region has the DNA TGTGCCAGCAGCTTAGATCAGGGGACGGACGGCTACACCTTC. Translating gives CASSLDQGTDGYTF.

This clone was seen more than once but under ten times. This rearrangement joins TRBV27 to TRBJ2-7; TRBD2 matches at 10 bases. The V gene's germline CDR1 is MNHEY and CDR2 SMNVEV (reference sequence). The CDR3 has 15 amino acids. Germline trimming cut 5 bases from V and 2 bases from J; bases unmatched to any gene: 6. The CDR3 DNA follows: TGTGCCAGCAGTATGTTAGCGGGGGGCACCTACGAGCAGTACTTC. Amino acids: CASSMLAGGTYEQYF.

CDR3 DNA sequence: TGTGCCAGTACCAATCAAGGGGGCGAGCAGTACTTC. This gives the protein CASTNQGGEQYF. The rearrangement uses TRBV19 and TRBJ2-7; a possible D gene is TRBD1 (6 bases). The length of the CDR3 is 12 residues. Germline V gene data show CDR1 as LNHDA and CDR2 as SQIVND (reference sequence). Between the trimmed V and J ends, which lost 7 bases and 6 bases, there was a span of 13 bases.

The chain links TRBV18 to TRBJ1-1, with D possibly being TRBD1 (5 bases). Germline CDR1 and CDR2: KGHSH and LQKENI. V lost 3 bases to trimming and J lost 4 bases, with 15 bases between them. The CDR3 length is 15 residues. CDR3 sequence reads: CASSPPSAGTTEAFF. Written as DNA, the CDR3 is TGTGCCAGCTCACCCCCAAGTGCGGGGACCACTGAAGCTTTCTTT.

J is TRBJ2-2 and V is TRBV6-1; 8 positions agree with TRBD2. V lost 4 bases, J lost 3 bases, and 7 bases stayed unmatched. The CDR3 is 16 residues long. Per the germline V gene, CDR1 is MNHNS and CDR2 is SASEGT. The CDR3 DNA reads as TGTGCCAGCAGTGGGCCGACTAGCGCCCACACCGGGGAGCTGTTTTTT. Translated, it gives CASSGPTSAHTGELFF.

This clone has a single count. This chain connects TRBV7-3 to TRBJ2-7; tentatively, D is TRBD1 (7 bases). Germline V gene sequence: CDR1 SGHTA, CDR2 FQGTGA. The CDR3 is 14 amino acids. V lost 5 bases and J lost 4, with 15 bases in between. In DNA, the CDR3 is TGTGCCAGCAGCCCCTCGGCAGGGGGGTACGAGCAGTACTTC. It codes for CASSPSAGGYEQYF. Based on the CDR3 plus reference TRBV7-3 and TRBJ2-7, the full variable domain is GAGVSQTPSNKVTEKGKYVELRCDPISGHTALYWYRQSLGQGPEFLIYFQGTGAADDSGLPNDRFFAVRPEGSVSTLKIQRTERGDSAVYLCASSPSAGGYEQYFGPGTRLTVT.

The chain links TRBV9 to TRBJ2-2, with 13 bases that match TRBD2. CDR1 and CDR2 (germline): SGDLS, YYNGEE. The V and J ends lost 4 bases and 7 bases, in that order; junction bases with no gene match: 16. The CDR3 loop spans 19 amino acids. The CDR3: CASSSRGLAGKTKDGELFF. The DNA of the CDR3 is TGTGCCAGCAGCTCCAGGGGACTAGCGGGGAAAACGAAGGACGGGGAGCTGTTTTTT.

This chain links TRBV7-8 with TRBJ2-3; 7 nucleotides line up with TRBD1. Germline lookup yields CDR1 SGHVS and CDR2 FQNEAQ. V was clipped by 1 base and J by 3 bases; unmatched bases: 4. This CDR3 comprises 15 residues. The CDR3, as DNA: TGTGCCAGCAGCTTAGGGGGGACAGATACAGATACGCAGTATTTT. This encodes CASSLGGTDTDTQYF.

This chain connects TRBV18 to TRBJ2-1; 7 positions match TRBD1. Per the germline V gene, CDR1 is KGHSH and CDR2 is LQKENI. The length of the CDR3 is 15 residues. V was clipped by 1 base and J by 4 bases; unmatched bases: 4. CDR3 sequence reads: CASSPRDRIYNEQFF. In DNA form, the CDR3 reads TGTGCCAGCTCACCACGGGACAGAATTTACAATGAGCAGTTCTTC.

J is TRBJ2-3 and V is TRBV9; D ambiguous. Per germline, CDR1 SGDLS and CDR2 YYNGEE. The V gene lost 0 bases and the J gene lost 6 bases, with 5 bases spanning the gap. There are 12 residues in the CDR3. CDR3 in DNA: TGTGCCAGCAGCGTAGAATGGGATACGCAGTATTTT. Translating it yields CASSVEWDTQYF. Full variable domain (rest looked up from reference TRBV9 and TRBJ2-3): DSGVTQTPKHLITATGQRVTLRCSPRSGDLSVYWYQQSLDQGLQFLIQYYNGEERAKGNILERFSAQQFPDLHSELNLSSLELGDSALYFCASSVEWDTQYFGPGTRLTVL.

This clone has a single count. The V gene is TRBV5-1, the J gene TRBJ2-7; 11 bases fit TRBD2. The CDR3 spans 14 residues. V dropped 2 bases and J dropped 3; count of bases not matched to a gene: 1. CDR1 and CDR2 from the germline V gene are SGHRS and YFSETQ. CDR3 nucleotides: TGCGCCAGCAGCTTACTAGCGGGGGACTACGAGCAGTACTTC. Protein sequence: CASSLLAGDYEQYF.

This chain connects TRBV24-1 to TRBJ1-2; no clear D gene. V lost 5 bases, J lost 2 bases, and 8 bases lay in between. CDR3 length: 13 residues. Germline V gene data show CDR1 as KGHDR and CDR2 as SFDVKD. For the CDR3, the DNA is TGTGCCACCAGTGCGTCGAGCAACTATGGCTACACCTTC. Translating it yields CATSASSNYGYTF.

The CDR3 bases are TGCAGCGTTGCGGGCAGGGTGGGCACTGAAGCTTTCTTT. The encoded protein is CSVAGRVGTEAFF. This sequence joins TRBV29-1 and TRBJ1-1, with D perhaps matching TRBD1 (5 bases). V shed 4 bases and J shed 4 bases, with 13 bases lying between them. This CDR3 is built from 13 residues. Germline V gene data show CDR1 as SQVTM and CDR2 as ANQGSEA.

For the CDR3, the DNA is TGTGCCATCAGTGACCCTAACAGCGGGGGCGGCACAGATACGCAGTATTTT. Encoded protein: CAISDPNSGGGTDTQYF. The chain combines TRBV10-3 with TRBJ2-3, with TRBD2 matching 8 bases. The germline V gene encodes CDR1 ENHRY and CDR2 SYGVKD. The CDR3 sequence is 17 residues long. Trimming removed 3 bases from V and 1 base from J; junction bases left unmatched: 9.